The 26 T cell receptor beta chains reported below all come from one sample, sequenced in a study of blood T cell repertoires in COVID-19. Clones were sequenced by immunoSEQ multiplex PCR, and TCRdb holds only the in-frame ones, with some missing. The table includes around 50,000 clones, roughly four fifths detected once. Sequenced sample: peripheral blood. These receptors originate from a man older than 75 with COVID-19, enrolled during active disease.

Turning to this clone: The sample holds other DNA sequences that translate to the same CDR3. The CDR3 spells CASSISGNTEAFF. CDR3 coding DNA: TGTGCCAGTAGTATTAGTGGGAACACTGAAGCTTTCTTT. The J gene is TRBJ1-1, the V gene TRBV19; no firm D call. V lost 3 bases and J lost 1, with 6 bases in between. The CDR3 runs to 13 residues. In germline, CDR1 is LNHDA, CDR2 SQIVND (reference sequence).

The chain joins TRBV15 to TRBJ1-5, with TRBD1 matching 9 bases. The germline CDR1 and CDR2 sequences are LNHNV and YYDKDF (reference sequence). V lost 3 bases to trimming and J lost 7 bases; unmatched junction nucleotides: 7. The CDR3 length is 15 residues. In DNA form, the CDR3 reads TGTGCCACCAGCAGTGCAGACAGGGGGTTACAGCCCCAGCATTTT. The encoded protein is CATSSADRGLQPQHF. The full variable domain, completed using reference TRBV15 and TRBJ1-5, is DAMVIQNPRYQVTQFGKPVTLSCSQTLNHNVMYWYQQKSSQAPKLLFHYYDKDFNNEADTPDNFQSRRPNTSFCFLDIRSPGLGDTAMYLCATSSADRGLQPQHFGDGTRLSIL.

The CDR3 is CASSYTDSYGYTF. Written as DNA, the CDR3 is TGTGCCAGCAGTTATACAGATTCCTATGGCTACACCTTC. The chain combines TRBV6-2 or TRBV6-3 with TRBJ1-2, with D uncertain. Trimming pared 3 bases from V and 4 bases from J, leaving 9 bases between. Germline CDR1 MNHEY, CDR2 SVGEGT. CDR3 length equals 13 residues.

This clone turned up a few times. The chain links TRBV6-5 to TRBJ1-5; no firm D call. Germline CDR1 and CDR2: MNHEY and SVGAGI. This CDR3 region has 14 residues. V was trimmed by 7 bases and J by 5 bases, leaving 15 bases between them. The CDR3 is CASTPGFGHQPQHF. Here the CDR3 DNA reads TGTGCCAGCACCCCGGGGTTCGGGCATCAGCCCCAGCATTTT.

The chain combines TRBV2 with TRBJ2-1; a weak D match, TRBD2 (5 bases). The CDR3 extends over 10 amino acids. The V gene lost 8 bases and the J gene lost 7 bases, with 6 bases spanning the gap. Germline CDR1 is SNHLY and CDR2 is FYNNEI. CDR3 sequence (DNA): TGTGCCAGCGGGGAGAATGAGCAGTTCTTC. It translates to CASGENEQFF. The complete variable domain, with remaining parts taken from reference TRBV2 and TRBJ2-1, reads EPEVTQTPSHQVTQMGQEVILRCVPISNHLYFYWYRQILGQKVEFLVSFYNNEISEKSEIFDDQFSVERPDGSNFTLKIRSTKLEDSAMYFCASGENEQFFGPGTRLTVL.

J is TRBJ2-1 and V is TRBV25-1, with 11 bases identical to TRBD2. Germline CDR1 MGHDK, CDR2 SYGVNS. The CDR3 totals 14 residues. The J segment lost 7 bases and the V segment lost 5 bases, leaving 4 bases of the junction unmatched. CDR3 region: CASSIAGGRNEQFF. DNA for the CDR3: TGTGCCAGCAGTATAGCGGGAGGGCGTAATGAGCAGTTCTTC.

The V and J genes are TRBV18 and TRBJ1-2; D possibly corresponds to TRBD1 (6 bases). Germline assignment: CDR1 KGHSH and CDR2 LQKENI. The CDR3 sequence is 14 residues long. Trimming removed 2 bases from V and 3 bases from J, with 10 bases in between. Here the CDR3 DNA reads TGTGCCAGCTCACCAAGTGCAGGGGACTATGGCTACACCTTC. It specifies CASSPSAGDYGYTF. Full variable domain (rest looked up from reference TRBV18 and TRBJ1-2): NAGVMQNPRHLVRRRGQEARLRCSPMKGHSHVYWYRQLPEEGLKFMVYLQKENIIDESGMPKERFSAEFPKEGPSILRIQQVVRGDSAAYFCASSPSAGDYGYTFGSGTRLTVV.

This chain joins TRBV5-4 and TRBJ2-5; the D gene is possibly TRBD1 (6 bases). The CDR3 loop spans 15 amino acids. Trimming cost V 1 base and J 2 bases, with 12 bases left between them. The V gene's germline CDR1 is SGHNT and CDR2 YYREEE (reference sequence). The CDR3 loop reads CASSLFRGQQETQYF. CDR3 sequence (DNA): TGTGCCAGCAGCTTGTTCAGGGGACAACAAGAGACCCAGTACTTC.

The V gene is TRBV12-5, the J gene TRBJ1-5; D uncertain. The V gene's germline CDR1 is LGHNT and CDR2 FRNRAP. V was shortened by 3 bases and J by 7 bases, with 19 bases between the two germline ends. CDR3 length: 16 residues. CDR3 sequence (DNA): TGTGCTAGTGGTTTCGGTCCACCCGGTCATAGACAGCCCCAGCATTTT. It is translated as CASGFGPPGHRQPQHF.

The chain is built from TRBV5-1 and TRBJ1-1; perhaps TRBD1 as D (5 bases). V was shortened by 4 bases and J by 8 bases, with 12 bases between the two germline ends. The CDR3 totals 12 residues. CDR1 is SGHRS, CDR2 YFSETQ, per germline. DNA for the CDR3: TGCGCCAGCAGCCCCCCAGGGTGGGAAGCTTTCTTT. Protein sequence: CASSPPGWEAFF. The full variable domain, rest sourced from reference TRBV5-1 and TRBJ1-1, is KAGVTQTPRYLIKTRGQQVTLSCSPISGHRSVSWYQQTPGQGLQFLFEYFSETQRNKGNFPGRFSGRQFSNSRSEMNVSTLELGDSALYLCASSPPGWEAFFGQGTRLTVV.

This clone was seen repeatedly, ten times or more. This sequence joins TRBV12-3 or TRBV12-4 and TRBJ1-2; no clear D. Trimming left V 5 bases short and J 2 bases short, with 9 bases between. The CDR3 has 13 residues. The chain's CDR3 is CASSPLGNYGYTF. The CDR3 DNA reads TGTGCCAGCAGTCCCCTCGGGAACTATGGCTACACCTTC.

This sequence joins TRBV29-1 and TRBJ1-2; TRBD1 matches at 8 bases. This CDR3 has 13 residues. Trimming cost V 8 bases and J 3 bases; bases outside gene matches: 8. The germline V gene encodes CDR1 SQVTM and CDR2 ANQGSEA. CDR3 sequence: CSTGGGVDYGYTF. CDR3 coding DNA: TGCAGCACAGGGGGAGGGGTGGACTATGGCTACACCTTC.

The J gene is TRBJ1-1, the V gene TRBV24-1, with D possibly being TRBD1 (5 bases). Trimming took off 6 bases at V and 4 bases at J, with 17 bases between the two ends. The CDR3 extends over 15 amino acids. Germline V gene lookup returns CDR1 KGHDR and CDR2 SFDVKD. CDR3 protein: CATSSGGVRGTEAFF. The CDR3 DNA sequence: TGTGCCACCAGTTCTGGGGGGGTTCGCGGCACTGAAGCTTTCTTT.

The chain employs TRBV19 and TRBJ1-6, with a tentative D call TRBD1 (5 bases). V was shortened by 1 base and J by 10 bases, with 20 bases between the two germline ends. This CDR3 has 17 residues. Germline assignment: CDR1 LNHDA and CDR2 SQIVND (reference sequence). This CDR3 reads CASSIVRDWARQSPLHF. The CDR3 DNA reads as TGTGCCAGTAGTATAGTTAGGGACTGGGCTCGCCAGTCACCCCTCCACTTT.

This clone was recorded only once. This chain links TRBV25-1 with TRBJ1-1, with D possibly TRBD1 on 6 matching bases. CDR3 size: 14 residues. Germline V lookup: CDR1 MGHDK, CDR2 SYGVNS. Trimming shortened V by 3 bases and J by 4 bases, and 12 bases separated the two germline ends. CDR3 DNA: TGTGCCAGCAGTGATCAAGGGGGGGCCACTGAAGCTTTCTTT. As protein: CASSDQGGATEAFF.

V usage is TRBV12-3 or TRBV12-4 and J usage is TRBJ1-1, with 10 nucleotides matching TRBD1. J lost 6 bases, V lost 6 bases, and 4 bases had no gene match. This CDR3 has 13 residues. This chain's CDR3 is CASRLGTGAEAFF. In DNA form, the CDR3 reads TGTGCCAGCAGGCTCGGGACAGGGGCTGAAGCTTTCTTT.

This chain uses TRBV5-5 with TRBJ2-1, with 9 bases fitting TRBD1. The CDR3 spans 13 residues. V shed 3 bases, J shed 6 bases, and the junction held 1 base outside the gene matches. The germline V gene has CDR1 SGHKS and CDR2 YYEKEE (reference sequence). The CDR3 loop reads CASSWDRVNEQFF. The CDR3 nucleotides read TGTGCCAGCAGCTGGGACAGGGTCAATGAGCAGTTCTTC.

The chain couples TRBV5-1 to TRBJ1-4, with D tentatively TRBD1 (6 bases). Germline V gives CDR1 SGHRS, CDR2 YFSETQ. This CDR3 comprises 16 residues. Trimming left V 0 bases short and J 4 bases short, with 13 bases between. The CDR3 DNA reads as TGCGCCAGCAGCTTGGGCCTCCAGGGGAATAATGAAAAACTGTTTTTT. Translation: CASSLGLQGNNEKLFF.

The chain carries TRBV5-6 and TRBJ1-4; tentatively, D is TRBD1 (6 bases). The germline V gene encodes CDR1 SGHDT and CDR2 YYEEEE. The V end lost 0 bases, the J end lost 15 bases, and 15 bases lay between the germline ends. This CDR3 has 13 amino acids. CDR3 bases: TGTGCCAGCAGCTTGGACCGGGTGGACAGTGTGTTTTTT. The encoded protein is CASSLDRVDSVFF.

The chain has TRBV5-6 and TRBJ2-3; D is possibly TRBD2 (6 bases). The CDR3 length is 14 residues. The V and J ends lost 2 bases and 2 bases respectively, with 9 bases between them. CDR1 is SGHDT, CDR2 YYEEEE, per germline. The CDR3 DNA reads TGTGCCAGCAGCTTCCTGGACTACACAGATACGCAGTATTTT. Amino acids: CASSFLDYTDTQYF.

V and J are TRBV4-1 and TRBJ2-7; D gene unclear. This CDR3 comprises 13 residues. Per the germline V gene, CDR1 is MGHRA and CDR2 is YSYEKL. The V gene lost 5 bases and the J gene lost 1 base, with 9 bases spanning the gap. CDR3 DNA sequence: TGCGCCAGCAGCTCGACAACATCCTACGAGCAGTACTTC. This codes for CASSSTTSYEQYF.

The chain uses TRBV30 and TRBJ1-6, with TRBD1 matching over 8 bases. Per the germline V gene, CDR1 is GTSNPN and CDR2 is SVGIG (reference sequence). The CDR3 extends over 15 amino acids. V was clipped by 2 bases and J by 6 bases; unmatched bases: 6. The CDR3 bases are TGTGCCTGGAGTACAGGGGGTTTTGGTAATTCACCCCTCCACTTT. It encodes CAWSTGGFGNSPLHF.

The chain links TRBV7-2 to TRBJ1-2; possibly TRBD1 for D (5 bases). The CDR3 runs to 15 residues. The V gene lost 4 bases and the J gene lost 8 bases, with 20 bases spanning the gap. Looked up from germline, CDR1 is SGHTA and CDR2 is FQGNSA. CDR3 bases: TGTGCCAGCAGCTCAGGGCTCAGGATGACCGGGGGCTACACCTTC. It codes for CASSSGLRMTGGYTF.

The V call is TRBV24-1, the J call TRBJ1-5; possibly TRBD1 for D (5 bases). Trimming took off 5 bases at V and 5 bases at J, with 12 bases between the two ends. The CDR3 length is 14 residues. Germline lookup yields CDR1 KGHDR and CDR2 SFDVKD. CDR3 DNA: TGTGCCACCAGTGGACCAGGGTCGGATCAGCCCCAGCATTTT. The encoded protein is CATSGPGSDQPQHF.

The gene calls are TRBV29-1 and TRBJ2-2; possible D gene TRBD2, 6 bases. The CDR3 is 13 amino acids. The ends were cut back, 5 bases at V and 6 bases at J, with 13 bases in the middle. In germline, CDR1 is SQVTM, CDR2 ANQGSEA. CDR3 DNA: TGCAGCGTTCAGGCGGGGTCGGCCGGGGAGCTGTTTTTT. Amino acids: CSVQAGSAGELFF.

V gene TRBV6-6 combines with J gene TRBJ1-4; 8 nucleotides line up with TRBD1. Trimming removed 0 bases from V and 8 bases from J; junction bases left unmatched: 5. This CDR3 region has 15 residues. The germline gives CDR1 MNHNY, CDR2 SVGAGI (reference sequence). The CDR3 loop is CASSYSMGDREKLFF. DNA for the CDR3: TGTGCCAGCAGTTACTCTATGGGGGACAGGGAAAAACTGTTTTTT.